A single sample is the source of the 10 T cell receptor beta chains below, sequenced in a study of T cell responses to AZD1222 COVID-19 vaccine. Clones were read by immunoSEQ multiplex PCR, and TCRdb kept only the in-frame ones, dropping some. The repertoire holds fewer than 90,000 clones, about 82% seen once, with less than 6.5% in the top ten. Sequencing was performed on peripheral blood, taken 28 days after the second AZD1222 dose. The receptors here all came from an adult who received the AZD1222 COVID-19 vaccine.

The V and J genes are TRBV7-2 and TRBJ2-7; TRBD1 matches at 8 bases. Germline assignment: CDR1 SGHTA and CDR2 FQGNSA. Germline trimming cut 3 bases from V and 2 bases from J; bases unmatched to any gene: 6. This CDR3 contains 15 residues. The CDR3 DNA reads TGTGCCAGCAGCTTTACCGGGACAGGAGCCTACGAGCAGTACTTC. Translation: CASSFTGTGAYEQYF.

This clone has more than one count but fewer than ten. CDR3 sequence reads: CASSFILKTLDTQYF. CDR3 DNA: TGTGCCAGCAGCTTTATACTCAAGACCCTAGATACGCAGTATTTT. The V and J genes are TRBV7-9 and TRBJ2-3; D gene uncertain. The CDR3 is 15 amino acids. The V gene's germline CDR1 is SEHNR and CDR2 FQNEAQ (reference sequence). Trimming stripped 3 bases from V and 5 bases from J, with 15 bases between.

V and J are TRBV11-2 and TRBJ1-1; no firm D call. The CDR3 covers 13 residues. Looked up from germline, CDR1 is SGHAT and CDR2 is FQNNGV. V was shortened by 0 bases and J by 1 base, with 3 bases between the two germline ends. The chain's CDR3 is CASSLERNTEAFF. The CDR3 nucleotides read TGTGCCAGCAGCTTAGAGAGGAACACTGAAGCTTTCTTT.

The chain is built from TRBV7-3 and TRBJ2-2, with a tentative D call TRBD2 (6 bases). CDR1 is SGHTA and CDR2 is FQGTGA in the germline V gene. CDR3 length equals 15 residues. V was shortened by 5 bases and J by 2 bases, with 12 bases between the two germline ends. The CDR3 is CASSASGVNTGELFF. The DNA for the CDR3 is TGTGCCAGCAGCGCCTCGGGAGTTAACACCGGGGAGCTGTTTTTT.

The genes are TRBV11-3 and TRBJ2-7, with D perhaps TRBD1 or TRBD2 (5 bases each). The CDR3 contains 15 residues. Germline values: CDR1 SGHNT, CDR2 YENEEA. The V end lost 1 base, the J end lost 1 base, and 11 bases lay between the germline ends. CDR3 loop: CASSLGGRESYEQYF. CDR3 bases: TGTGCCAGCAGCTTAGGGGGCAGGGAGTCCTACGAGCAGTACTTC.

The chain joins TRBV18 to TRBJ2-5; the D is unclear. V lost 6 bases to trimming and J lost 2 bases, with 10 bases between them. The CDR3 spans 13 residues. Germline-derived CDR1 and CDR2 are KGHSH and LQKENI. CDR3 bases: TGTGCCAGCTCCCCCGGCCATCAAGAGACCCAGTACTTC. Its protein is CASSPGHQETQYF.

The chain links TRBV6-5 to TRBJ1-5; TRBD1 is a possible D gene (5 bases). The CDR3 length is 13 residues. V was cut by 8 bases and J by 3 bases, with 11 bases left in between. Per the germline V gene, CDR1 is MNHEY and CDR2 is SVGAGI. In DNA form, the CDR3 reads TGTGCCAGCGGTTCCGGGGCCAATCAGCCCCAGCATTTT. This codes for CASGSGANQPQHF.

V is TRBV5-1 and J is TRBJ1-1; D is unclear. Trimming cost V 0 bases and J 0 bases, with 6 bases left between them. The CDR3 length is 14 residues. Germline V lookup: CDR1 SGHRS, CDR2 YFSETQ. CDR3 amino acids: CASSLGTMNTEAFF. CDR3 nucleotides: TGCGCCAGCAGCTTGGGGACTATGAACACTGAAGCTTTCTTT.

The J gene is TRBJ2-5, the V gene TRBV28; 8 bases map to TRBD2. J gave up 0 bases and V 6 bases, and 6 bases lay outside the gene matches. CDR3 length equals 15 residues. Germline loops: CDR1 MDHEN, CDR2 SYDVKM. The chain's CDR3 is CASSTPGGDQETQYF. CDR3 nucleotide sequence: TGTGCCAGCAGCACTCCGGGGGGGGACCAAGAGACCCAGTACTTC.

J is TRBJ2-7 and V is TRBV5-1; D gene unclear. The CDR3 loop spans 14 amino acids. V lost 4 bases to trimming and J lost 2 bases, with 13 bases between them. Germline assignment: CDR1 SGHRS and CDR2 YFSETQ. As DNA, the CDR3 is TGCGCCAGCAGCCCGGACGACGGAACCTACGAGCAGTACTTC. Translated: CASSPDDGTYEQYF.